This T cell receptor (beta chain) was recorded in a study of Graves' ophthalmopathy and Graves' hyperthyroidism. Study information: Stable hyperthyroidism denotes an absence of ophthalmopathy throughout 18 months of follow-up.

Investigators amplified TCR beta CDR3 regions from RNA transcripts. Second-round multiplex PCR came after first-round RT-PCR with HTBI primers. MiXCR was run by TCRdb on the multiplex PCR reads, yielding one entry per CDR3 protein. There are approximately 1.2 million distinct CDR3 sequences in the sample; roughly two fifths occur only once, and around 10% lies in the top ten. CDR1 and CDR2 (germline): MNHEY, SVGAGI. The CDR3 totals 14 residues. V was cut by 7 bases and J by 0 bases, with 12 bases left in between. The study's findings and limits: Blood also contained most of the expanded thyroid clonotypes above 0.001 frequency.

Comment on this clonotype: Its specificity is not known. This could be a read error, since a much larger clone is one nucleotide away.

The sequenced material came from peripheral blood or thyroid tissue (not recorded which). This chain uses TRBV6-5 with TRBJ1-1, with D perhaps matching TRBD1 (5 bases). The source of this sequence is an adult man with Graves' hyperthyroidism. DNA for the CDR3: TGTGCCAGCACCCTAGACAGCTTGAACACTGAAGCTTTCTTT. Its protein is CASTLDSLNTEAFF.